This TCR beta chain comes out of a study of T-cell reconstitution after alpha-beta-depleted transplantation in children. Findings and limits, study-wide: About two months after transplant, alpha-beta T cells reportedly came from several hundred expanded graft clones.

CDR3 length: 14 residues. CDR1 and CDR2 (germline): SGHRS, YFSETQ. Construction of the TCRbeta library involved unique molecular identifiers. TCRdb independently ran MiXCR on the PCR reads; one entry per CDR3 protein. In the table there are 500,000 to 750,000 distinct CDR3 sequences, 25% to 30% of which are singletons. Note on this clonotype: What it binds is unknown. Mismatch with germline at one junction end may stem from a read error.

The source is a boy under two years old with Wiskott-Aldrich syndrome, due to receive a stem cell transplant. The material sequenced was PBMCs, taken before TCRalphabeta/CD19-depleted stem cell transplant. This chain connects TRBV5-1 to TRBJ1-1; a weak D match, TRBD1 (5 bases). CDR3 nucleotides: TGTGCCAGCAGCTTCGGGGCAATGAACACTGAAGCTTTCTTT. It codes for CASSFGAMNTEAFF. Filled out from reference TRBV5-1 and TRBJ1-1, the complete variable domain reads KAGVTQTPRYLIKTRGQQVTLSCSPISGHRSVSWYQQTPGQGLQFLFEYFSETQRNKGNFPGRFSGRQFSNSRSEMNVSTLELGDSALYLCASSFGAMNTEAFFGQGTRLTVV.